The 12 T cell receptor beta chains in this list originate from one sample, sequenced in a study of blood T cell repertoires in COVID-19 (dated by TCRdb to 2020 to 2022). Libraries came from the immunoSEQ multiplex PCR assay. TCRdb's version of the immuneACCESS table is confined to in-frame rearrangements and falls short of the full clone set. An unresolved V gene accounts for under half of the shortfall where checked; the remainder is of unknown origin. The sample table shows about 140,000 clones, and 65% to 85% are seen once. The ten biggest clones cover under 5% of the sample. The sample consisted of peripheral blood. The receptors derive from an older woman with acute or convalescent COVID-19.

The gene calls are TRBV5-1 and TRBJ1-1; TRBD1 might be the D (6 bases). Trimming pared 4 bases from V and 8 bases from J, leaving 15 bases between. The germline V gene has CDR1 SGHRS and CDR2 YFSETQ. This CDR3 has 13 amino acids. CDR3 region: CASSTAGGGEAFF. DNA of the CDR3: TGCGCCAGCAGCACTGCCGGTGGGGGCGAAGCTTTCTTT.

V is TRBV5-1 and J is TRBJ2-6; 9 bases match TRBD1. Germline trimming cut 3 bases from V and 2 bases from J; bases unmatched to any gene: 6. Germline lookup yields CDR1 SGHRS and CDR2 YFSETQ. The CDR3 loop spans 17 amino acids. As DNA, the CDR3 is TGCGCCAGCAGCTCGGACAGGGGTTCAGCTGGGGCCAACGTCCTGACTTTC. Translating it yields CASSSDRGSAGANVLTF. The full variable domain, with the rest looked up from reference TRBV5-1 and TRBJ2-6, is KAGVTQTPRYLIKTRGQQVTLSCSPISGHRSVSWYQQTPGQGLQFLFEYFSETQRNKGNFPGRFSGRQFSNSRSEMNVSTLELGDSALYLCASSSDRGSAGANVLTFGAGSRLTVL.

The chain links TRBV12-3 or TRBV12-4 to TRBJ2-1, with a weak D call TRBD2 (6 bases). V lost 2 bases and J 8 bases, leaving 10 bases between the germline ends. This CDR3 is built from 13 residues. The CDR3 region is CASSLLWGDEQFF. CDR3 DNA: TGTGCCAGCAGTTTATTATGGGGGGATGAGCAGTTCTTC.

The chain combines TRBV4-1 with TRBJ2-5, with 8 bases lining up with TRBD1. CDR1 and CDR2 from the germline V gene are MGHRA and YSYEKL. The CDR3 contains 15 residues. V lost 1 base and J lost 2; bases outside the gene matches: 3. CDR3 sequence (DNA): TGCGCCAGCAGCCAAGCGACAGGGGTTCAAGAGACCCAGTACTTC. Translation gives CASSQATGVQETQYF.

This clone appeared a few times. The chain recombines TRBV7-2 with TRBJ1-2, with TRBD1 matching 9 bases. The germline gives CDR1 SGHTA, CDR2 FQGNSA. The CDR3 spans 16 residues. Germline trimming cut 5 bases from V and 3 bases from J; bases unmatched to any gene: 10. In DNA form, the CDR3 reads TGTGCCAGCAGCCCAACACCGGGACAGGGATACTATGGCTACACCTTC. It is translated as CASSPTPGQGYYGYTF.

This clone appeared once. J is TRBJ1-3 and V is TRBV14; 11 bases fit TRBD1. V was pared by 4 bases and J by 4 bases, with 9 bases of the junction left unmatched. The germline V gene encodes CDR1 SGHDN and CDR2 FVKESK. This CDR3 contains 17 residues. CDR3 loop: CASSRLGQGALGNTIYF. The CDR3 DNA reads TGTGCCAGCAGCCGTCTCGGACAGGGGGCGTTAGGAAACACCATATATTTT.

The rearrangement uses TRBV7-6 and TRBJ2-6, with no clear D. CDR3 length equals 15 residues. Trimming took 1 base from V and 0 from J, leaving 4 bases between them. Germline CDR1 reads SGHVS; CDR2 reads FNYEAQ. In nucleotides, the CDR3 is TGTGCCAGCAGCTTAGAGAGCTCTGGGGCCAACGTCCTGACTTTC. The encoded protein is CASSLESSGANVLTF.

This clone was found once. The V gene is TRBV3-1 (or the pseudogene TRBV3-2), the J gene TRBJ2-1; 11 positions agree with TRBD2. The CDR3 covers 20 residues. Germline trimming cut 9 bases from V and 3 bases from J; bases unmatched to any gene: 22. Germline values: CDR1 LGHDT, CDR2 YNNKEL (reference sequence). DNA of the CDR3: TGTGCCAGGGGGGGGCCACAGACTAGCGGGATCTCAACGGGCTACAATGAGCAGTTCTTC. This gives the protein CARGGPQTSGISTGYNEQFF.

The V and J genes are TRBV6-5 and TRBJ2-3; tentative D call: TRBD2 (6 bases). Trimming took off 6 bases at V and 4 bases at J, with 17 bases between the two ends. Germline loops: CDR1 MNHEY, CDR2 SVGAGI. CDR3 length: 15 amino acids. CDR3 residues: CASSKNQEGADTQYF. Written as DNA, the CDR3 is TGTGCCAGCAGCAAGAACCAGGAGGGTGCAGATACGCAGTATTTT.

The chain is built from TRBV27 and TRBJ2-2; possibly TRBD2 for D (6 bases). This CDR3 region has 14 residues. CDR1 is MNHEY, CDR2 SMNVEV, per germline (reference sequence). Trimming took 5 bases from V and 7 from J, leaving 14 bases between them. The CDR3 DNA reads as TGTGCCAGCAGTCCACCCGGGAGCTACGGGGAGCTGTTTTTT. It specifies CASSPPGSYGELFF.

This clone was recorded only once. The chain combines TRBV7-3 with TRBJ1-1, with D possibly TRBD1 on 6 matching bases. The CDR3 covers 16 residues. Trimming shortened V by 3 bases and J by 1 base, and 15 bases separated the two germline ends. In germline, CDR1 is SGHTA, CDR2 FQGTGA. The CDR3 DNA follows: TGTGCCAGCAGCTTTCCTCCCACAGGGCCGAACACTGAAGCTTTCTTT. It yields the protein CASSFPPTGPNTEAFF.

This clone was picked up a small number of times. V and J are TRBV10-3 and TRBJ2-1, with D possibly being TRBD1 (6 bases). CDR3 length: 16 amino acids. Germline assignment: CDR1 ENHRY and CDR2 SYGVKD. Deletions cut 2 bases from V and 3 bases from J, with 14 bases between. This CDR3 is CAISERGGAGYNEQFF. The CDR3 DNA reads as TGTGCCATCAGTGAGCGTGGGGGCGCCGGCTACAATGAGCAGTTCTTC.